These 14 T cell receptor beta chains originate from one sample sequenced in a study of T-cell reconstitution after alpha-beta-depleted transplantation in children. Library preparation (for TCRbeta) was performed with unique molecular identifiers. TCRdb re-called the PCR reads through MiXCR, storing one row per CDR3 protein. Found here are 200,000 to 300,000 distinct CDR3 sequences, roughly a quarter of them singletons; the top ten hold about 5%. Material: PBMCs, mostly from graft donor cells, obtained 360 days after TCRalphabeta/CD19-depleted stem cell transplant. Source of these receptors: a female patient aged 2-9 years who had a stem cell transplant for congenital amegakaryocytic thrombocytopenia, so the T cells may come from the graft donor.

The genes are TRBV6-1 and TRBJ2-7; D perhaps matches TRBD1 (6 bases). The CDR3 has 14 residues. The V gene's germline CDR1 is MNHNS and CDR2 SASEGT. Between the trimmed V and J ends, which lost 10 bases and 0 bases, there was a span of 16 bases. CDR3 in amino acids: CAIKQGFDSYEQYF. In DNA, the CDR3 is TGTGCCATCAAACAGGGATTCGACTCCTACGAGCAGTACTTC.

This clonotype was observed a handful of times. This chain connects TRBV4-2 to TRBJ1-1, with a possible D match to TRBD1 (6 bases). This CDR3 region has 12 residues. CDR1 is LGHNA and CDR2 is YNFKEQ in the germline V gene. Trimming removed 6 bases at V and 5 bases at J, with 10 bases between. The CDR3 DNA follows: TGTGCCAGCAGGAATGACAGGACTGAAGCTTTCTTT. It encodes CASRNDRTEAFF.

This clonotype was counted only a few times. The gene calls are TRBV29-1 and TRBJ2-1, with 10 bases lining up with TRBD2. The CDR3 has 17 amino acids. Trimming cost V 6 bases and J 9 bases; bases outside gene matches: 20. Germline V gene sequence: CDR1 SQVTM, CDR2 ANQGSEA. CDR3 residues: CSVFSPSGSKTMFEQFF. The CDR3 DNA reads TGCAGCGTCTTTAGCCCTAGCGGGAGTAAGACAATGTTTGAGCAGTTCTTC.

In its sample, this clonotype was seen once. The V and J genes are TRBV20-1 and TRBJ2-3; 11 nucleotides agree with TRBD2. CDR1 is DFQATT, CDR2 SNEGSKA, per germline (reference sequence). J lost 3 bases, V lost 6 bases, and 5 bases had no gene match. The CDR3 spans 14 residues. The CDR3: CSATSSGGTDTQYF. DNA of the CDR3: TGCAGTGCCACCTCTAGCGGGGGGACAGATACGCAGTATTTT.

The chain combines TRBV11-2 with TRBJ1-1, with unresolved D. The V end lost 5 bases, the J end lost 6 bases, and 19 bases lay between the germline ends. The CDR3 is 15 residues long. Germline V gives CDR1 SGHAT, CDR2 FQNNGV. DNA of the CDR3: TGTGCCAGCAGCCCCCTTTTGAAGGCAAGGTCTGAAGCTTTCTTT. Translation gives CASSPLLKARSEAFF.

The sample holds a few counts of this clonotype. The rearrangement links TRBV20-1 to TRBJ1-2; D is possibly TRBD1 (6 bases). The germline gives CDR1 DFQATT, CDR2 SNEGSKA (reference sequence). V lost 3 bases, J lost 4 bases, and 15 bases lay in between. The CDR3 consists of 14 residues. The CDR3 region has the DNA TGCAGTGCTAGTAGGGGGACTCGAGGCTATGGCTACACCTTC. Its protein product is CSASRGTRGYGYTF.

The chain carries TRBV5-6 and TRBJ2-3; the D is unclear. V was trimmed by 4 bases and J by 6 bases, leaving 15 bases between them. Germline lookup yields CDR1 SGHDT and CDR2 YYEEEE. This CDR3 comprises 14 residues. CDR3 coding DNA: TGTGCCAGCAGCCAATCAGAGACACCCGATACGCAGTATTTT. Translated: CASSQSETPDTQYF.

This clonotype was seen at least ten times. The chain joins TRBV20-1 to TRBJ1-6, with a tentative D call TRBD1 (6 bases). The CDR3 extends over 13 amino acids. The germline V gene encodes CDR1 DFQATT and CDR2 SNEGSKA (reference sequence). V shed 1 base and J shed 8 bases, with 9 bases lying between them. The CDR3 loop reads CSARVYRDSPLHF. For the CDR3, the DNA is TGCAGTGCTAGAGTCTACAGGGATTCACCCCTCCACTTT.

The gene calls are TRBV9 and TRBJ2-6; 7 positions match TRBD1. This CDR3 is built from 16 residues. V gave up 4 bases and J gave up 0 bases; unmatched junction bases: 4. CDR1 and CDR2 from the germline V gene are SGDLS and YYNGEE. CDR3 sequence reads: CASSTDRSSGANVLTF. CDR3 sequence (DNA): TGTGCCAGCAGCACGGACAGGAGCTCTGGGGCCAACGTCCTGACTTTC.

This chain connects TRBV27 to TRBJ2-7, with 8 bases that match TRBD1. The CDR3 extends over 14 amino acids. In germline, CDR1 is MNHEY, CDR2 SMNVEV (reference sequence). The V gene end was trimmed by 6 bases and the J gene end by 6 bases; junction bases not matched to a gene: 10. CDR3 region: CASSGWQGAFEQYF. The DNA for the CDR3 is TGTGCCAGCAGCGGTTGGCAGGGGGCTTTCGAGCAGTACTTC.

In its sample, this clonotype was seen many times. The V gene is TRBV10-3, the J gene TRBJ2-1; 10 nucleotides line up with TRBD2. Trimming took 5 bases from V and 1 from J; bases not matched to a gene: 2. CDR1 ENHRY and CDR2 SYGVKD come from the germline V gene. This CDR3 region has 15 residues. CDR3 nucleotides: TGTGCCATCAGTAATAGCGGGAGGTCCTACAATGAGCAGTTCTTC. This translates into CAISNSGRSYNEQFF.

The V call is TRBV28, the J call TRBJ2-1; possibly TRBD1 for D (5 bases). The V end lost 1 base, the J end lost 12 bases, and 7 bases lay between the germline ends. Germline CDR1 reads MDHEN; CDR2 reads SYDVKM. CDR3 length: 11 amino acids. The CDR3 DNA sequence: TGTGCCAGCAGTTTATCGCAGGGGCAGTTCTTC. Translating it yields CASSLSQGQFF. The variable domain in full, completed from reference TRBV28 and TRBJ2-1, reads DVKVTQSSRYLVKRTGEKVFLECVQDMDHENMFWYRQDPGLGLRLIYFSYDVKMKEKGDIPEGYSVSREKKERFSLILESASTNQTSMYLCASSLSQGQFFGPGTRLTVL.

The chain links TRBV30 to TRBJ2-7, with D perhaps TRBD1 (5 bases). The CDR3 is 15 residues long. Per the germline V gene, CDR1 is GTSNPN and CDR2 is SVGIG (reference sequence). Between the trimmed V and J ends, which lost 1 base and 0 bases, there was a span of 13 bases. The CDR3 DNA is TGTGCCTGGAGTGGTGAAGGGGCCAGCTCCTACGAGCAGTACTTC. It encodes CAWSGEGASSYEQYF.

The rearrangement links TRBV5-5 to TRBJ1-1; D is undetermined. The CDR3 contains 14 residues. V lost 2 bases, J lost 1 base, and 9 bases lay in between. The germline gives CDR1 SGHKS, CDR2 YYEKEE (reference sequence). The CDR3 here is CASSFPERNTEAFF. CDR3 coding DNA: TGTGCCAGCAGCTTTCCGGAGAGGAACACTGAAGCTTTCTTT. Based on the CDR3 plus reference TRBV5-5 and TRBJ1-1, the full variable domain is DAGVTQSPTHLIKTRGQQVTLRCSPISGHKSVSWYQQVLGQGPQFIFQYYEKEERGRGNFPDRFSARQFPNYSSELNVNALLLGDSALYLCASSFPERNTEAFFGQGTRLTVV.